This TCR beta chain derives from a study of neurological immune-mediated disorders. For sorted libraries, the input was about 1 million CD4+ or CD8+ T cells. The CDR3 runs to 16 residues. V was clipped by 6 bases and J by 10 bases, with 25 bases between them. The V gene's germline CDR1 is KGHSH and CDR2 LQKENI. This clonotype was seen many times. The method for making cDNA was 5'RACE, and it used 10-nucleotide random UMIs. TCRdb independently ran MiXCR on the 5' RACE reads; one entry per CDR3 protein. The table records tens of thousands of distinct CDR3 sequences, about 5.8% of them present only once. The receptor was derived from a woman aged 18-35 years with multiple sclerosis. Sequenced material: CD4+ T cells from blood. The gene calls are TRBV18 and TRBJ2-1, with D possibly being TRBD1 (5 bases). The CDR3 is CASSTEQLWHVGEQFF. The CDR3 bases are TGTGCCAGCTCGACAGAACAGTTGTGGCATGTCGGGGAGCAGTTCTTC. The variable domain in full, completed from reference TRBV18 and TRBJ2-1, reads NAGVMQNPRHLVRRRGQEARLRCSPMKGHSHVYWYRQLPEEGLKFMVYLQKENIIDESGMPKERFSAEFPKEGPSILRIQQVVRGDSAAYFCASSTEQLWHVGEQFFGPGTRLTVL.